The 21 T cell receptor beta chains listed next were all sequenced from one sample in a study of blood T cells in healthy people across ages. The authors ran a second PCR of roughly 6 to 12 cycles using a sample-barcoded 5' primer and a J-beta primer mix. TCRdb fed the 5' RACE reads into MiXCR, producing one record per CDR3 protein. The sample contains hundreds of thousands of distinct CDR3 sequences, around 48% of which appear only once. Sequencing input: blood. Receptors were obtained from a man older than 75 in good health.

The chain couples TRBV18 to TRBJ1-4; D remains unclear. TRBJ2-2 explains the end of the DNA better; the J call may be wrong. This CDR3 is 14 amino acids long. CDR1 is KGHSH, CDR2 LQKENI, per germline. CDR3 DNA: TGTGCCAGCTCGCCTAAAGGGTTCACCGGGGAGCTGTTTTTT. This encodes CASSPKGFTGELFF.

On this clonotype: A read error may produce the germline difference seen at one junction end. The chain carries TRBV5-1 and TRBJ1-5; D gene uncertain. The CDR3 loop spans 13 amino acids. The germline V gene encodes CDR1 SGHRS and CDR2 YFSETQ. CDR3 DNA sequence: TGCGCCAGCAGCTTCGGTAGCGATCAGCCCCAGCATTTT. It translates to CASSFGSDQPQHF.

A few counts support this clonotype. This chain joins TRBV6-2 or TRBV6-3 and TRBJ2-7; D is possibly TRBD1 or TRBD2 (6 bases each). The V gene lost 2 bases and the J gene lost 5 bases, with 16 bases spanning the gap. Germline values: CDR1 MNHEY, CDR2 SVGEGT. The CDR3 is 15 residues long. The CDR3: CASSYARGRRDEQYF. CDR3 coding DNA: TGTGCCAGCAGTTACGCCCGGGGGCGCAGAGACGAGCAGTACTTC.

The genes are TRBV6-6 and TRBJ2-7, with D possibly TRBD2 on 6 matching bases. The CDR3 contains 15 residues. V dropped 8 bases and J dropped 5 bases, with 22 bases sitting between them. The germline V gene encodes CDR1 MNHNY and CDR2 SVGAGI (reference sequence). The CDR3 DNA sequence: TGTGCCAGCGGTCACTCTAACGGGAGTTTCGACGAGCAGTACTTC. Its translation: CASGHSNGSFDEQYF.

This chain uses TRBV28 with TRBJ2-7; 10 positions match TRBD2. This CDR3 region has 16 residues. Trimming cost V 3 bases and J 7 bases; bases outside gene matches: 12. Germline loops: CDR1 MDHEN, CDR2 SYDVKM. The CDR3 DNA reads as TGTGCCAGCAGTTTGGTAACTAGCGGGGAGCATAATGAGCAGTACTTC. The encoded protein is CASSLVTSGEHNEQYF.

The rearrangement links TRBV20-1 to TRBJ2-7; 7 bases line up with TRBD2. Losses at the gene ends were 5 bases for V and 4 bases for J; bases not matched to a gene: 8. Germline assignment: CDR1 DFQATT and CDR2 SNEGSKA (reference sequence). This CDR3 is 13 amino acids long. CDR3 DNA sequence: TGCAGTGCTGCTACCCCGGGGGGATACGAGCAGTACTTC. It translates to CSAATPGGYEQYF.

The chain carries TRBV10-3 and TRBJ2-7; the D gene could be TRBD1 or TRBD2 (6 bases each). The germline V gene encodes CDR1 ENHRY and CDR2 SYGVKD. Trimming took 4 bases from V and 7 from J, leaving 23 bases between them. CDR3 length equals 16 residues. CDR3 coding DNA: TGTGCCATCAGTGGAGCTGGGGGGACAAGTAACAATGAGCAGTACTTC. Its protein is CAISGAGGTSNNEQYF.

V and J are TRBV5-1 and TRBJ2-3, with a possible D match to TRBD2 (6 bases). The CDR3 loop spans 16 amino acids. Germline values: CDR1 SGHRS, CDR2 YFSETQ. Trimming removed 6 bases from V and 0 bases from J, with 17 bases in between. The CDR3 DNA is TGCGCCAGCACGGCGGGGAGGAAGGCTAGCACAGATACGCAGTATTTT. Its protein is CASTAGRKASTDTQYF.

The V and J genes are TRBV10-3 and TRBJ1-1; perhaps TRBD1 as D (6 bases). In germline, CDR1 is ENHRY, CDR2 SYGVKD. Trimming pared 6 bases from V and 3 bases from J, leaving 14 bases between. The CDR3 covers 14 residues. The CDR3 loop reads CAIRNTGLDTEAFF. For the CDR3, the DNA is TGTGCCATCAGAAATACAGGGTTGGACACTGAAGCTTTCTTT.

The chain carries TRBV11-2 and TRBJ1-2; no clear D. The germline CDR1 and CDR2 sequences are SGHAT and FQNNGV. Between the trimmed V and J ends, which lost 5 bases and 3 bases, there was a span of 13 bases. This CDR3 comprises 14 residues. Here the CDR3 DNA reads TGTGCCAGCAGCCCCTCGTTTCTGGACTATGGCTACACCTTC. It codes for CASSPSFLDYGYTF.

The chain joins TRBV12-3 or TRBV12-4 to TRBJ1-1; no clear D. Trimming cost V 3 bases and J 10 bases, with 15 bases left between them. The CDR3 is made up of 13 amino acids. CDR3 amino acids: CASSFLYQTGAFF. As DNA, the CDR3 is TGTGCCAGCAGTTTTTTGTATCAAACCGGAGCTTTCTTT.

This sequence joins TRBV10-3 and TRBJ1-3, with D tentatively TRBD1 (6 bases). The germline gives CDR1 ENHRY, CDR2 SYGVKD. This CDR3 is 15 amino acids long. The V end was cut by 3 bases, the J end by 3 bases, with 12 bases between. CDR3: CAISDSGRGGNTIYF. The CDR3 nucleotides are TGTGCCATCAGTGACTCTGGCAGGGGTGGAAACACCATATATTTT.

The chain couples TRBV20-1 to TRBJ2-3, with D perhaps being TRBD1 or TRBD2 (6 bases each). CDR1 is DFQATT, CDR2 SNEGSKA, per germline (reference sequence). V lost 3 bases, J lost 1 base, and 11 bases lay in between. The CDR3 sequence is 14 residues long. The chain's CDR3 is CSARGGRGTDTQYF. The CDR3, as DNA: TGCAGTGCTAGGGGGGGCAGGGGCACAGATACGCAGTATTTT.

The chain employs TRBV7-2 and TRBJ2-5; tentative D call: TRBD2 (6 bases). CDR3 length: 14 residues. The germline gives CDR1 SGHTA, CDR2 FQGNSA. The germline V and J ends were trimmed by 5 bases and 3 bases, with 13 bases remaining between them. The CDR3 sequence is CASSSARGKETQYF. The CDR3 coding sequence is TGTGCCAGCAGCAGTGCGCGGGGTAAAGAGACCCAGTACTTC. Complete variable domain (other parts from reference TRBV7-2 and TRBJ2-5): GAGVSQSPSNKVTEKGKDVELRCDPISGHTALYWYRQSLGQGLEFLIYFQGNSAPDKSGLPSDRFSAERTGGSVSTLTIQRTQQEDSAVYLCASSSARGKETQYFGPGTRLLVL.

Ten or more counts support this clonotype. V gene TRBV6-6 combines with J gene TRBJ1-1; possibly TRBD1 for D (5 bases). Germline assignment: CDR1 MNHNY and CDR2 SVGAGI (reference sequence). This CDR3 has 14 residues. V shed 2 bases and J shed 7 bases, with 14 bases lying between them. CDR3 nucleotide sequence: TGTGCCAGCAGTTACGCGGGGGGTACCGGTGAAGCTTTCTTT. The encoded protein is CASSYAGGTGEAFF.

J is TRBJ2-2 and V is TRBV5-1; 9 nucleotides line up with TRBD2. V was pared by 0 bases and J by 4 bases, with 4 bases of the junction left unmatched. The CDR3 totals 16 residues. Germline V gives CDR1 SGHRS, CDR2 YFSETQ. The CDR3 nucleotides read TGCGCCAGCAGCTTGGTGCTAGCGGGGTCCACCGGGGAGCTGTTTTTT. It specifies CASSLVLAGSTGELFF.

This clonotype was seen more than once but under ten times. The rearrangement uses TRBV29-1 and TRBJ1-2; a weak D match, TRBD1 (5 bases). Germline V gene data show CDR1 as SQVTM and CDR2 as ANQGSEA. Trimming took 5 bases from V and 1 from J, leaving 11 bases between them. CDR3 length: 13 residues. The CDR3 bases are TGCAGCGTTCCAGAACAGGTTAACTATGGCTACACCTTC. Translating it yields CSVPEQVNYGYTF. Variable domain in full (rest from reference TRBV29-1 and TRBJ1-2): SAVISQKPSRDICQRGTSLTIQCQVDSQVTMMFWYRQQPGQSLTLIATANQGSEATYESGFVIDKFPISRPNLTFSTLTVSNMSPEDSSIYLCSVPEQVNYGYTFGSGTRLTVV.

The rearrangement uses TRBV7-9 and TRBJ2-2; perhaps TRBD2 as D (5 bases). Germline CDR1 reads SEHNR; CDR2 reads FQNEAQ (reference sequence). CDR3 size: 14 residues. The germline V and J ends were trimmed by 10 bases and 4 bases, with 16 bases remaining between them. The chain's CDR3 is CATGNKGSTGELFF. The CDR3, as DNA: TGTGCCACGGGAAATAAGGGCAGCACCGGGGAGCTGTTTTTT. The full variable domain, rest sourced from reference TRBV7-9 and TRBJ2-2, is DTGVSQNPRHKITKRGQNVTFRCDPISEHNRLYWYRQTLGQGPEFLTYFQNEAQLEKSRLLSDRFSAERPKGSFSTLEIQRTEQGDSAMYLCATGNKGSTGELFFGEGSRLTVL.

The sample holds a few counts of this clonotype. This rearrangement joins TRBV4-2 to TRBJ1-6; D not certain. The germline CDR1 and CDR2 sequences are LGHNA and YNFKEQ. V gave up 0 bases and J gave up 4 bases, with 13 bases separating them. The CDR3 sequence is 17 residues long. This CDR3 is CASSQDQQLYYNSPLHF. CDR3 in DNA: TGTGCCAGCAGCCAAGATCAACAGCTCTATTATAATTCACCCCTCCACTTT.

The CDR3 sequence: CASIEFLGNNEQFF. The CDR3 DNA follows: TGCGCCAGCATAGAGTTCCTGGGGAACAATGAGCAGTTCTTC. The chain couples TRBV10-2 to TRBJ2-1; D unresolved. Trimming shortened V by 7 bases and J by 5 bases, and 15 bases separated the two germline ends. The germline V gene has CDR1 WSHSY and CDR2 SAAADI. The CDR3 is 14 residues long.

The V gene is TRBV25-1, the J gene TRBJ2-3; D tentatively reads TRBD1 or TRBD2 (5 bases each). The CDR3 totals 13 residues. Trimming stripped 1 base from V and 6 bases from J, with 8 bases between. Germline-derived CDR1 and CDR2 are MGHDK and SYGVNS. CDR3 loop: CASSEWGRDTQYF. The CDR3 coding sequence is TGTGCCAGCAGTGAATGGGGACGGGATACGCAGTATTTT.